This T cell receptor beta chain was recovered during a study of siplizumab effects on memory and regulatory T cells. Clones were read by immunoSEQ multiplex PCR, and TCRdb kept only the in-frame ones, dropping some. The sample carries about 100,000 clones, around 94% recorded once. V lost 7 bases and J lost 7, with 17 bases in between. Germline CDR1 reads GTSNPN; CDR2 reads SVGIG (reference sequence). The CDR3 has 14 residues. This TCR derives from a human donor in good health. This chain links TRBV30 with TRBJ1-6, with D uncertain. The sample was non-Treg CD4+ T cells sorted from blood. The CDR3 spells CASNGLGRNSPLHF. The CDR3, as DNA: TGTGCCTCGAACGGTTTAGGGAGGAATTCACCCCTCCACTTT.